This T cell receptor (beta chain) was found in a study of T cell responses to AZD1222 COVID-19 vaccine. Points from the study as a whole: Regions 160-218 and 743-854 dominated among vaccine-associated CD4 TCRs spanning spike. An increase in Spike-specific TCR breadth and depth was observed after two AZD1222 doses. Nearly half of spike-specific TCRs reportedly go after variant regions that carry no mutations.

Sequencing used immunoSEQ multiplex PCR; TCRdb keeps in-frame clones, though not all of them. There are 110,000 to 150,000 clones in the sample; around 94% occur only once, and less than 15% lies in the top ten. Concerning this clone itself: Its antigen remains unidentified.

From germline, CDR1 is SGHDN and CDR2 FVKESK. Trimming cost V 4 bases and J 5 bases, with 17 bases left between them. The CDR3 covers 15 residues. The receptor's source is an adult who had recovered from COVID-19. The starting material was peripheral blood, obtained after recovery from COVID-19. The rearrangement links TRBV14 to TRBJ2-5; D is perhaps TRBD2 (5 bases). CDR3 sequence reads: CASSPREVLWETQYF. The DNA for the CDR3 is TGTGCCAGCAGCCCTCGGGAAGTCCTGTGGGAGACCCAGTACTTC. Complete variable domain (other parts from reference TRBV14 and TRBJ2-5): EAGVTQFPSHSVIEKGQTVTLRCDPISGHDNLYWYRRVMGKEIKFLLHFVKESKQDESGMPNNRFLAERTGGTYSTLKVQPAELEDSGVYFCASSPREVLWETQYFGPGTRLLVL.